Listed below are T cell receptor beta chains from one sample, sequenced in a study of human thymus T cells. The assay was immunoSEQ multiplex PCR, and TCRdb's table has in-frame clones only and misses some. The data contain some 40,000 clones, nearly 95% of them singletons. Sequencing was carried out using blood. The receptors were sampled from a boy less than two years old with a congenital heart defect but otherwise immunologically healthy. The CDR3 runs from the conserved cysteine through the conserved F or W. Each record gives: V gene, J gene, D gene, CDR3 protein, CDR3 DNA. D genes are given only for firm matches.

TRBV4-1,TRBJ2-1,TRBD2,CASSPKSLSGGAYNEQFF,TGCGCCAGCAGCCCCAAGAGCCTTTCGGGGGGGGCCTACAATGAGCAGTTCTTC
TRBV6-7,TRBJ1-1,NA,CASSPDREAFF,TGTGCCAGCAGTCCCGACAGAGAAGCTTTCTTT
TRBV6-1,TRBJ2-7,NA,CASSPQGLNYEQYF,TGTGCCAGCAGCCCGCAGGGGTTGAACTACGAGCAGTACTTC
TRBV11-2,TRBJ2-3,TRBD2,CATKRLAGSTDTQYF,TGTGCCACCAAAAGACTAGCGGGGAGCACAGATACGCAGTATTTT
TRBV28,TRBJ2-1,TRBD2,CASSSRGLAGSDEQFF,TGTGCCAGCAGTTCACGGGGACTAGCGGGTAGCGATGAGCAGTTCTTC
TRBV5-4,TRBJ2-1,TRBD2,CASSFTWTSGGPLNEQFF,TGTGCCAGCAGCTTCACCTGGACTAGCGGGGGGCCTCTGAATGAGCAGTTCTTC
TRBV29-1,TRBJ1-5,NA,CSVGMGGGQPQHF,TGCAGCGTTGGAATGGGGGGGGGTCAGCCCCAGCATTTT
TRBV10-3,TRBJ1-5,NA,CAISRSRDINQPQHF,TGTGCCATCAGCCGAAGCCGGGACATCAATCAGCCCCAGCATTTT
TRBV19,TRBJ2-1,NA,CASSRRAVYNEQFF,TGTGCCAGTAGTAGAAGGGCGGTTTACAATGAGCAGTTCTTC
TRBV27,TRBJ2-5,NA,CASRGRYQETQYF,TGTGCCAGCAGGGGGCGCTACCAAGAGACCCAGTACTTC
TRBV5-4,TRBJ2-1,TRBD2,CASSLGPSGGGTEQFF,TGTGCCAGCAGCTTAGGTCCTAGCGGGGGAGGCACTGAGCAGTTCTTC
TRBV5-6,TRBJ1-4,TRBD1,CASSLGGQGAPGEKLFF,TGTGCCAGCAGCTTGGGGGGACAGGGGGCTCCGGGTGAAAAACTGTTTTTT